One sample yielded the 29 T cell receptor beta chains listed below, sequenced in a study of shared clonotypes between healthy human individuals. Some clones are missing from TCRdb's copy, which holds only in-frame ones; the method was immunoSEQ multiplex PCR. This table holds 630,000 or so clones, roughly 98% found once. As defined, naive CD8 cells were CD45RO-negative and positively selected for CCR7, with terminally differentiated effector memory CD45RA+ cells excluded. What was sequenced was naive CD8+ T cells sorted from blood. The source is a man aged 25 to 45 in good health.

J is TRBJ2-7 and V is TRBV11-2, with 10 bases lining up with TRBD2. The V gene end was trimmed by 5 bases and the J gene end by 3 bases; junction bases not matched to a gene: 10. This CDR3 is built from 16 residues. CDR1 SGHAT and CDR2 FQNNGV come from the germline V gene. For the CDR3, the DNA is TGTGCCAGCAGCCCCCCGGGACTAGCGTGGAACTACGAGCAGTACTTC. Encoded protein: CASSPPGLAWNYEQYF. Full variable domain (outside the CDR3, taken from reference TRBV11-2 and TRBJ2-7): EAGVAQSPRYKIIEKRQSVAFWCNPISGHATLYWYQQILGQGPKLLIQFQNNGVVDDSQLPKDRFSAERLKGVDSTLKIQPAKLEDSAVYLCASSPPGLAWNYEQYFGPGTRLTVT.

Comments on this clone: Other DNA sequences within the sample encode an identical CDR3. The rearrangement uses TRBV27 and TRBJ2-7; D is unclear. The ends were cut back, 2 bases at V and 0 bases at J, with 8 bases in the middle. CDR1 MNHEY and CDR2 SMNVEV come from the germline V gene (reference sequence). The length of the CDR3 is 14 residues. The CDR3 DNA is TGTGCCAGCAGTTTAGGCGGTAGCTCCTACGAGCAGTACTTC. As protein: CASSLGGSSYEQYF.

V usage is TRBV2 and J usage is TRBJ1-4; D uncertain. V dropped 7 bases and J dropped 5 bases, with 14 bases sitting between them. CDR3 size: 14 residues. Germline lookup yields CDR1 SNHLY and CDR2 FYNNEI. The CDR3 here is CASTVTRRNEKLFF. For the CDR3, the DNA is TGTGCCAGCACCGTGACCCGAAGGAATGAAAAACTGTTTTTT. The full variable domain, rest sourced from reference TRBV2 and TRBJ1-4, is EPEVTQTPSHQVTQMGQEVILRCVPISNHLYFYWYRQILGQKVEFLVSFYNNEISEKSEIFDDQFSVERPDGSNFTLKIRSTKLEDSAMYFCASTVTRRNEKLFFGSGTQLSVL.

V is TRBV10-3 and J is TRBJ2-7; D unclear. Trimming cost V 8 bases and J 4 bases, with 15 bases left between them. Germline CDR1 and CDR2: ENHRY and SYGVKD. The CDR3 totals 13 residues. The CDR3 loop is CAIGPSPAYEQYF. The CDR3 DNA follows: TGTGCCATCGGGCCTAGTCCGGCGTACGAGCAGTACTTC.

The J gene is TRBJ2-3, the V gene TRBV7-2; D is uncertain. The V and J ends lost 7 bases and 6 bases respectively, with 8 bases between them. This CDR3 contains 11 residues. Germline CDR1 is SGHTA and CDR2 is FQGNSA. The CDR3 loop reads CASTPRDTQYF. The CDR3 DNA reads TGTGCCAGCACCCCTAGGGATACGCAGTATTTT.

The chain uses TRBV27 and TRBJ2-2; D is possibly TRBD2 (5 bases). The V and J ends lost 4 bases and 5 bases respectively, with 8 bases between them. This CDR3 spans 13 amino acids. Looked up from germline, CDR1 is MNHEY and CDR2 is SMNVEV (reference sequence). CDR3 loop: CASSYSGTGELFF. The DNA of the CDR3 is TGTGCCAGCAGTTACTCGGGGACCGGGGAGCTGTTTTTT.

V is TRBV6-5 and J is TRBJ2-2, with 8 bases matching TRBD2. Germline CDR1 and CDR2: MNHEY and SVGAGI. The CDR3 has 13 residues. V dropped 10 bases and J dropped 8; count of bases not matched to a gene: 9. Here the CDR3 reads CATGTRGFGELFF. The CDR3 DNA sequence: TGTGCCACCGGGACTAGGGGATTTGGGGAGCTGTTTTTT.

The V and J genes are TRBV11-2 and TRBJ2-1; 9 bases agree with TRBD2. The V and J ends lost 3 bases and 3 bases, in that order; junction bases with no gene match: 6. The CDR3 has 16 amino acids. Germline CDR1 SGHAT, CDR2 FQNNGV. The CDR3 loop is CASSLTGLALYNEQFF. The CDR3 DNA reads TGTGCCAGCAGCTTGACCGGACTAGCGCTCTACAATGAGCAGTTCTTC.

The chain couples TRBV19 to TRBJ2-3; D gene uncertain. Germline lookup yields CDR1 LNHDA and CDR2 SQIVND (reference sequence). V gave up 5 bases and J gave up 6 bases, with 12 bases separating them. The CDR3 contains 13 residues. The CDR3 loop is CASSVDWVDTQYF. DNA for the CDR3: TGTGCCAGTAGTGTCGACTGGGTGGATACGCAGTATTTT.

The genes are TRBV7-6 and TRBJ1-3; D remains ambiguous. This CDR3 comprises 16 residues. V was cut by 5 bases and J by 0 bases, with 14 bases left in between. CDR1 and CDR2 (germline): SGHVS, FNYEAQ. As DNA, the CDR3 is TGTGCCAGCAGCCCACAGACGTCCGGCTCTGGAAACACCATATATTTT. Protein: CASSPQTSGSGNTIYF.

The CDR3, as DNA: TGTGCCAGCAGCTTAGCACCCGGACAGAGCTCCTACAATGAGCAGTTCTTC. It codes for CASSLAPGQSSYNEQFF. The chain couples TRBV11-2 to TRBJ2-1, with D perhaps TRBD1 (6 bases). V lost 1 base and J lost 0, with 13 bases in between. The CDR3 spans 17 residues. CDR1 is SGHAT and CDR2 is FQNNGV in the germline V gene.

The DNA of the CDR3 is TGTGCCACCAGCCCAGCGGGAGCAATCGGCGACGAGTTCTTC. Its protein is CATSPAGAIGDEFF. The chain joins TRBV15 to TRBJ2-1; TRBD2 aligns across 8 bases. CDR1 and CDR2 (germline): LNHNV, YYDKDF (reference sequence). The CDR3 is 14 residues long. Trimming cost V 5 bases and J 14 bases; bases outside gene matches: 14.

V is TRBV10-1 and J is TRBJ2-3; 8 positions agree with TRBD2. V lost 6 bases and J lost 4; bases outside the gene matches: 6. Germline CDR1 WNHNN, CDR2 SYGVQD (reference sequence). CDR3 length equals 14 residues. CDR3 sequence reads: CASSDRAGADTQYF. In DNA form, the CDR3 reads TGCGCCAGCAGCGATCGAGCGGGAGCAGATACGCAGTATTTT.

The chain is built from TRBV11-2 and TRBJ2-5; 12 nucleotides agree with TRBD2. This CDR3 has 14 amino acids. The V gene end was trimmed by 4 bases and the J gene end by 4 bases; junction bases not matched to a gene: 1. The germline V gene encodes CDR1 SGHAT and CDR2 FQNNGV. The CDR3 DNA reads TGTGCCAGCAGCTGGGGACTAGCGGGAGAGACCCAGTACTTC. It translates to CASSWGLAGETQYF.

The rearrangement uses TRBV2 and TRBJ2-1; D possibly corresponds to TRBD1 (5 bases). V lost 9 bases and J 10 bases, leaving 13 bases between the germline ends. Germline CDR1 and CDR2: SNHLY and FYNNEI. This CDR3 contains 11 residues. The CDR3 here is CARVQGREQFF. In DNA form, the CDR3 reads TGTGCCAGAGTCCAGGGCCGCGAGCAGTTCTTC.

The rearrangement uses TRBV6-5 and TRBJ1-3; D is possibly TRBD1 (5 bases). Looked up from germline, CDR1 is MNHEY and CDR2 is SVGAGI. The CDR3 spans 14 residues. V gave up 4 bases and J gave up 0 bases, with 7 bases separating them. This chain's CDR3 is CASSLQGSGNTIYF. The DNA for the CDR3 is TGTGCCAGCAGTTTGCAGGGCTCTGGAAACACCATATATTTT.

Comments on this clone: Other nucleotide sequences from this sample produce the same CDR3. CDR3 loop: CASSSRGGYEQYF. The CDR3 DNA reads as TGTGCCAGCAGCTCAAGGGGTGGCTACGAGCAGTACTTC. The V gene is TRBV7-9, the J gene TRBJ2-7, with D possibly matching TRBD1 (5 bases). Germline lookup yields CDR1 SEHNR and CDR2 FQNEAQ (reference sequence). This CDR3 has 13 residues. V dropped 4 bases and J dropped 3 bases, with 10 bases sitting between them.

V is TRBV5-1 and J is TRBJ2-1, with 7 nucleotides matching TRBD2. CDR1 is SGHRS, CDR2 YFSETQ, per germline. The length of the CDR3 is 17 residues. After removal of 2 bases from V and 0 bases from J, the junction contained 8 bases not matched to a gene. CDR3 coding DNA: TGCGCCAGCAGCTTCTTGGCGGGAGAAGTCTCCTACAATGAGCAGTTCTTC. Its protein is CASSFLAGEVSYNEQFF.

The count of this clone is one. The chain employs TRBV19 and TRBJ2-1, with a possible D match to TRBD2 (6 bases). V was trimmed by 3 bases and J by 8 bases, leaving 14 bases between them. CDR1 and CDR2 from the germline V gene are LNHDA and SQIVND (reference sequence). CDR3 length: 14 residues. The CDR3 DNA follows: TGTGCCAGTAGTATTGGGACGGGAGTGGATGAGCAGTTCTTC. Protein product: CASSIGTGVDEQFF.

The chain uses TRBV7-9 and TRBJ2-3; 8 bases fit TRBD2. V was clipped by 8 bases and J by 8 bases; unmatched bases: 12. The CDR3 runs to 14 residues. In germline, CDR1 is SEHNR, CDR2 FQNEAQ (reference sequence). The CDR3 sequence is CASGGSGVQATQYF. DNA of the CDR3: TGTGCCAGCGGGGGTAGCGGGGTCCAGGCTACGCAGTATTTT.

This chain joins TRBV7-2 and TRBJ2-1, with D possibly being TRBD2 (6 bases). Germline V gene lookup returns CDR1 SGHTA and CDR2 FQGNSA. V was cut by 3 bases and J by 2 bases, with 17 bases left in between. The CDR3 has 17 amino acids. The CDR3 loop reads CASSFGLAEVAYNEQFF. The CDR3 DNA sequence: TGTGCCAGCAGCTTCGGGTTAGCGGAGGTAGCCTACAATGAGCAGTTCTTC.

CDR3 region: CASRRGGELFF. The CDR3 DNA sequence: TGTGCCAGCAGGAGAGGCGGGGAGCTGTTTTTT. The chain carries TRBV7-2 and TRBJ2-2; the D is unclear. V dropped 6 bases and J dropped 7 bases, with 6 bases sitting between them. The CDR3 consists of 11 residues. The V gene's germline CDR1 is SGHTA and CDR2 FQGNSA.

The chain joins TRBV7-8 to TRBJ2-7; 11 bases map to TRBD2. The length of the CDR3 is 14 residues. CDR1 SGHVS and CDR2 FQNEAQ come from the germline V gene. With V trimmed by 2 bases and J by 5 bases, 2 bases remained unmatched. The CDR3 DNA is TGTGCCAGCAGCTTAACTAGCGGGGGAGACGAGCAGTACTTC. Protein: CASSLTSGGDEQYF.

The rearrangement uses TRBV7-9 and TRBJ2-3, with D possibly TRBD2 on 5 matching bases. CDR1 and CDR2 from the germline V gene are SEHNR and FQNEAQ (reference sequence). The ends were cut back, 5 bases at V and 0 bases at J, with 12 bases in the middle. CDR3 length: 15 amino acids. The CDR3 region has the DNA TGTGCCAGCAGCCCCGGAGGCTCTAGCACAGATACGCAGTATTTT. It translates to CASSPGGSSTDTQYF.

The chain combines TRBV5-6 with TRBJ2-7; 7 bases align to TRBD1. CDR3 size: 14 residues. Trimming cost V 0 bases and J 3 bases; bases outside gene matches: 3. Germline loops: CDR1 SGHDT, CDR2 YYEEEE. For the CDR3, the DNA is TGTGCCAGCAGCTTGGGGGGACAGAACTACGAGCAGTACTTC. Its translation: CASSLGGQNYEQYF.

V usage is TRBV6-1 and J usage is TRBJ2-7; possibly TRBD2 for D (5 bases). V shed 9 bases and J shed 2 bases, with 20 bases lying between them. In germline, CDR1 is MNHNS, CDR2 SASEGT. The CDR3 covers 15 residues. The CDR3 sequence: CASEILASGPYEQYF. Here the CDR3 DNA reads TGTGCCAGTGAGATTCTGGCGAGCGGTCCCTACGAGCAGTACTTC.

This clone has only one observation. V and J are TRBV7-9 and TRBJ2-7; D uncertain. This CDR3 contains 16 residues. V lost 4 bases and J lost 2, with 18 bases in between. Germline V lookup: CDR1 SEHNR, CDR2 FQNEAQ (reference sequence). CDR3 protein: CASSSTDAGSPYEQYF. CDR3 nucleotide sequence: TGTGCCAGCAGCTCAACCGACGCAGGCTCCCCCTACGAGCAGTACTTC.

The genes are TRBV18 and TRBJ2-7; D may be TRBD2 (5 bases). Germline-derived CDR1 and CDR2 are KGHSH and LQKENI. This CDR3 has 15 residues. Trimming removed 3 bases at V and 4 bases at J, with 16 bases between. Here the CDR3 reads CASSPPGDKRYEQYF. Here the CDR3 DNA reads TGTGCCAGCTCACCGCCCGGGGATAAAAGGTACGAGCAGTACTTC. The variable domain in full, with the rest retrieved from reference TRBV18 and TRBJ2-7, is NAGVMQNPRHLVRRRGQEARLRCSPMKGHSHVYWYRQLPEEGLKFMVYLQKENIIDESGMPKERFSAEFPKEGPSILRIQQVVRGDSAAYFCASSPPGDKRYEQYFGPGTRLTVT.

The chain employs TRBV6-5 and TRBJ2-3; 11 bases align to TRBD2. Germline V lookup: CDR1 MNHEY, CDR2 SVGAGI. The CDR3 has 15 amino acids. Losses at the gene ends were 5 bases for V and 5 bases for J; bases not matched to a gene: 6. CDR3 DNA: TGTGCCAGCAGTCCGACTAGCGGGATCGGAGATACGCAGTATTTT. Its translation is CASSPTSGIGDTQYF.